This is a list of T cell receptor beta chains from one sample in a study of OX40 agonist ivuxolimab in advanced cancers. Some clones are missing from TCRdb's copy, which holds only in-frame ones; the method was immunoSEQ multiplex PCR. The sample includes some 21,000 clones, 70% to 90% of them seen just once. The specimen was CD4+ or CD8+ T cells sorted from blood, collected in a trial of the OX40 agonist ivuxolimab. All receptors come from an adult with an advanced solid tumor such as melanoma, head and neck, liver or kidney cancer. Both conserved end residues are part of each CDR3. A D gene is named only where the DNA matches it firmly. Clone size appears in some rows only: once, few, many, or a class for an expanded clone.

.	TRBJ2-1	TRBV5-1	.	TGCGCCAGCGGTCACTCGCCCCTCGATGAGCAGTTCTTC	CASGHSPLDEQFF
once	TRBJ1-5	TRBV2	.	TGTGCCAGCAGTGAAGCGAACAGACAATCAGGACCCCAGCATTTT	CASSEANRQSGPQHF
.	TRBJ2-1	TRBV9	TRBD2	TGTGCCAGCAGCGTAGAAGCTAGCGGGGGGGCGAATTTCCTCTTC	CASSVEASGGANFLF
.	TRBJ1-2	TRBV9	.	TGTGCCAGCAGCGAATCAAGGGAAAAGGGCTACACCTTC	CASSESREKGYTF
.	TRBJ1-1	TRBV10-2	.	TGCGCCAGCAGTGCCTGGGCAGGGGACACTGAAGCTTTCTTT	CASSAWAGDTEAFF
.	TRBJ2-2	TRBV5-1	.	TGCGCCAGCAGCATTAACAGGGAGCTGGCCGGGGAGCTGTTTTTT	CASSINRELAGELFF
.	TRBJ1-4	TRBV7-9	.	TGTGCCAGCAGCTCCGGCTGGGCAACTAATGAAAAACTGTTTTTT	CASSSGWATNEKLFF
once	TRBJ2-1	TRBV7-9	TRBD1	TGTGCCAGCAGCCAACCTGAGGACAGGGTTAAGAATGAGCAGTTCTTC	CASSQPEDRVKNEQFF
.	TRBJ2-7	TRBV4-1	.	TGCGCCAGCAGCCAAGTCCAGTATGAGCACGAGCAGTACTTC	CASSQVQYEHEQYF
.	TRBJ1-5	TRBV5-5	.	TGTGCCAGCAGCAGACCAGGTGAGGAGCAGCAGCCCCAGCATTTT	CASSRPGEEQQPQHF
.	TRBJ1-2	TRBV6-7	TRBD1	TGTGCCAGCAGCTACAGGGGGCGGATCTATGGCTACACCTTC	CASSYRGRIYGYTF
.	TRBJ2-1	TRBV6-5	.	TGTGCCAGCAGTCTTCGTCGGGATCCGAGGGAGCAGTTCTTC	CASSLRRDPREQFF
.	TRBJ2-6	TRBV6-4	.	TGTGCCAGCAGTGACCGTCCCTCTGGGGCCAACGTCCTGACTTTC	CASSDRPSGANVLTF
.	TRBJ1-6	TRBV30	.	TGTGCCTGGAGTGTCCAGAACTATAATTCACCCCTCCACTTT	CAWSVQNYNSPLHF
.	TRBJ2-1	TRBV18	.	TGTGCCGGTCGCGCCTCGGGATTTGAGCAGTTCTTC	CAGRASGFEQFF
.	TRBJ1-1	TRBV2	.	TGTGCCAGCAATTCCCCGGGGCAGGGGCTGAGGAACACTGAAGCTTTCTTT	CASNSPGQGLRNTEAFF
.	TRBJ1-6	TRBV6-1	.	TGTGCCAGCAGTGAAAACCTGGACCTAACTAATTCACCCCTCCACTTT	CASSENLDLTNSPLHF
few	TRBJ2-2	TRBV5-1	.	TGCGCCAGCAGCTTGTGGGGCACCGGGGAGCTGTTTTTT	CASSLWGTGELFF
.	TRBJ2-1	TRBV9	.	TGTGCCAGCAGCGTTGGGCCCGAAACGATGTTCTTC	CASSVGPETMFF
.	TRBJ1-1	TRBV6-6	.	TGTGCCAGCAGTTCGACCCGGAACACTGAAGCTTTCTTT	CASSSTRNTEAFF
.	TRBJ1-5	TRBV5-5	TRBD1	TGTGCCAGCAGCATCCGGACAGGAGAGCGTCAGCCCCAGCATTTT	CASSIRTGERQPQHF
.	TRBJ2-7	TRBV5-5	.	TGTGCCAGCAGCTTGGCTTTACGGGAGTTTGCCTACGAGCAGTACTTC	CASSLALREFAYEQYF
.	TRBJ2-7	TRBV5-1	.	TGCGCCAGTGCTGGAGGCCCCTACGAGCAGTACTTC	CASAGGPYEQYF
.	TRBJ1-2	TRBV5-4	TRBD1	TGTGCCAGCCCCTCAGGGGGGGTTGATGGCTACACCTTC	CASPSGGVDGYTF
.	TRBJ2-5	TRBV18	TRBD2	TGTGCCAGCTCACCGCGGGAGAGGCGTCAAGAGACCCAGTACTTC	CASSPRERRQETQYF
.	TRBJ1-4	TRBV2	TRBD1	TGTGCCAGCAGTGACGGGGGGACAGACTATTTT	CASSDGGTDYF
.	TRBJ1-5	TRBV27	TRBD1	TGTGCCAGCAGTTCGGACAGGAGTAGCAATCAGCCCCAGCATTTT	CASSSDRSSNQPQHF
.	TRBJ1-1	TRBV28	TRBD1	TGTGCCAGCCGGGACAGGGAGTTTAGAGGGACTGAAGCTTTCTTT	CASRDREFRGTEAFF
.	TRBJ2-1	TRBV7-9	.	TGTGCCAGCAGCGGACGGGAAGCCCCAAGGTCCTACAATGAGCAGTTCTTC	CASSGREAPRSYNEQFF
few	TRBJ1-2	TRBV7-9	TRBD1	TGTGCCAGCAGCCCGACAGGGAACGGCTACACCTTC	CASSPTGNGYTF
.	TRBJ1-5	TRBV27	.	TGTGCCAGCAGTTTAAGTCGCAGGCTCAATCAGCCCCAGCATTTT	CASSLSRRLNQPQHF
.	TRBJ2-1	TRBV7-9	.	TGTGCCAGCAGCCCTAGGGGCGGTGGCGGAGAGCAGTTCTTC	CASSPRGGGGEQFF
.	TRBJ2-4	TRBV5-4	.	TGTGCCAGCAGCGCGGTGACAGGCGCTCTCAAAAACATTCAGTACTTC	CASSAVTGALKNIQYF
.	TRBJ1-2	TRBV9	.	TGTGCCACAACCCGTTACGGACGCTATGGCTACACCTTC	CATTRYGRYGYTF
.	TRBJ2-7	TRBV6-6	TRBD1	TGTGCCAGCAGTTCCCCTAGGGACAGGGGTCCGTACGAGCAGTACTTC	CASSSPRDRGPYEQYF
.	TRBJ1-3	TRBV4-1	TRBD1	TGCGCCAGCAGCCAAGACCCCGGGACAGGCAACACCATATATTTT	CASSQDPGTGNTIYF
.	TRBJ1-3	TRBV15	.	TGTGCCACCAGTCCCGAACGGGACGTCGGAAACACCATATATTTT	CATSPERDVGNTIYF
.	TRBJ2-1	TRBV27	TRBD2	TGTGCCAGCAGTCCAAAAGGGACTAGCAGAGATGAGCAGTTCTTC	CASSPKGTSRDEQFF
.	TRBJ2-7	TRBV6-1	TRBD1	TGTGCCAGCAGTGAGGACAGGGGGTACGAGCAGTACTTC	CASSEDRGYEQYF
.	TRBJ2-7	TRBV9	TRBD2	TGTGCCAGCAGCGTAGGTCAGACTAGCGGTTACGAGCAGTACTTC	CASSVGQTSGYEQYF
.	TRBJ2-1	TRBV11-2	TRBD2	TGTGCCAGCAGCCGCCGAAGGACTAGCTTTAACAGTGAGCAGTTCTTC	CASSRRRTSFNSEQFF
.	TRBJ2-2	TRBV5-6	TRBD1	TGTGCCAGCTACTCCGGGACAGGGGGCGCGGGCACCGGGGAGCTGTTTTTT	CASYSGTGGAGTGELFF
once	TRBJ2-1	TRBV7-8	.	TGTGCCAGCAGCTTAATCACGTCGGGGGGCGCAAAGGGGGAGTTCTTC	CASSLITSGGAKGEFF
once	TRBJ1-1	TRBV7-9	.	TGTGCCAGCAGCTTATCAACAGAGTTGAACACTGAAGCTTTCTTT	CASSLSTELNTEAFF
.	TRBJ1-2	TRBV7-9	.	TGTGCCAGCAGCTTAAGGAGGGAGGGTGGCGGTGGCTACACCTTC	CASSLRREGGGGYTF
.	TRBJ2-1	TRBV6-1	.	TGTGCCAGCAGTGAAGAAATAAGGCAAGGGTCCTGGGAGCAGTTCTTC	CASSEEIRQGSWEQFF
.	TRBJ2-7	TRBV6-5	.	TGTGCCAGCAACCCCCTAGGGGCCTACGAGCAGTACTTC	CASNPLGAYEQYF
once	TRBJ1-5	TRBV5-5	.	TGTGCCAGCAGCTCTAATAGCAATCAGCCCCAGCATTTT	CASSSNSNQPQHF
.	TRBJ2-7	TRBV5-8	.	TGTGCCAGCAGCTTAACAGGTCTGGGAGAGCAGTACTTC	CASSLTGLGEQYF
.	TRBJ1-1	TRBV6-1	.	TGTGCCAGCAGGTATTTGGGGGCGCCTAATGAAGCTTTCTTT	CASRYLGAPNEAFF
.	TRBJ1-2	TRBV5-4	.	TGTGCCAGCAGCCCGAATCACTATGGCTACACCTTC	CASSPNHYGYTF
.	TRBJ1-1	TRBV2	.	TGTGCCAGCAGTCAGGGACAACCAACTGAAGCTTTCTTT	CASSQGQPTEAFF
once	TRBJ2-7	TRBV7-4	TRBD1	TGTGCCAGCAGCTTAAACCGATTTTCGGCAGGGGGTTACGAGCAGTACTTC	CASSLNRFSAGGYEQYF
.	TRBJ2-7	TRBV4-1	TRBD2	TGCGCCAGCAGCCAAGGAGGGCGGGGGTCCTACGAGCAGTACTTC	CASSQGGRGSYEQYF
.	TRBJ2-4	TRBV25-1	.	TGTGCCAGCAGTGCTGACGGGAGAGTCGCCAAAAACATTCAGTACTTC	CASSADGRVAKNIQYF
few	TRBJ1-6	TRBV4-1	.	TGCGCCAGCAGCCAAGATTTGGGCAGGGGCGTTTTTCACCTCCACTTT	CASSQDLGRGVFHLHF
.	TRBJ2-7	TRBV4-1	TRBD1	TGCGCCAGCAGCCAAGACAGGACAGGAGGTTACTACGAGCAGTACTTC	CASSQDRTGGYYEQYF
.	TRBJ2-7	TRBV6-1	.	TGTGCCAGCAGTGAAGAGTGGGGCGGTTCCTACGAGCAGTACTTC	CASSEEWGGSYEQYF
once	TRBJ2-1	TRBV7-7	.	TGTGCCAGCAGCTTAAGCCCTATGGGGGATGAGCAGTTCTTC	CASSLSPMGDEQFF
.	TRBJ2-3	TRBV27	.	TGTGCCAGCGGGAGGGATACGCAGTATTTT	CASGRDTQYF